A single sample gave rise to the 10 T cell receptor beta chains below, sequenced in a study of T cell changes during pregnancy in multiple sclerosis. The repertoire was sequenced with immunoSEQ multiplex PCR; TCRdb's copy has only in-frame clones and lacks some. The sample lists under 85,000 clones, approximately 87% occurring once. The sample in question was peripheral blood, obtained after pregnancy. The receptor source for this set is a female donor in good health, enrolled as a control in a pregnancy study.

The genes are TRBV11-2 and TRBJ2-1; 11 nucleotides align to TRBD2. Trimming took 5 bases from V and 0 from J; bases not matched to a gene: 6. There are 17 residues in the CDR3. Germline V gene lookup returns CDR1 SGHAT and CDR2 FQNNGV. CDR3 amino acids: CASSKTSGTSSYNEQFF. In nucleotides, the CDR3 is TGTGCCAGCAGCAAGACTAGCGGGACCTCCTCCTACAATGAGCAGTTCTTC.

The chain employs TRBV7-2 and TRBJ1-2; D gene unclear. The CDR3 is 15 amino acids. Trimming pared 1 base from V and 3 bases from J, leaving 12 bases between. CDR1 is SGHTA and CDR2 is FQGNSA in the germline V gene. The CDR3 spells CASSLDSLRDYGYTF. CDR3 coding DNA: TGTGCCAGCAGCTTAGACTCGCTGCGGGACTATGGCTACACCTTC. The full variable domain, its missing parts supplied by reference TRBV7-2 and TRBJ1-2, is GAGVSQSPSNKVTEKGKDVELRCDPISGHTALYWYRQSLGQGLEFLIYFQGNSAPDKSGLPSDRFSAERTGGSVSTLTIQRTQQEDSAVYLCASSLDSLRDYGYTFGSGTRLTVV.

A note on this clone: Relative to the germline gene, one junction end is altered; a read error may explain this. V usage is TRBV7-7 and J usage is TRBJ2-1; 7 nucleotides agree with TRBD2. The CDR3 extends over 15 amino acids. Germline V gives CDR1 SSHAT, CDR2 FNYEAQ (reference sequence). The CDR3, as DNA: TGTGCTAGCAGCTTAGTTGCGGGGGCCTACAATGAGCAGTTCTTC. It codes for CASSLVAGAYNEQFF.

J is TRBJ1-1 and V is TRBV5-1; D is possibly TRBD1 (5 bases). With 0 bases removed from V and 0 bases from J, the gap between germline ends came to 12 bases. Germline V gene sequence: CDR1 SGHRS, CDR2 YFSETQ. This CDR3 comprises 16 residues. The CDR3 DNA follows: TGCGCCAGCAGCTTGGTTCCCGACAGCTTGAACACTGAAGCTTTCTTT. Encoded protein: CASSLVPDSLNTEAFF.

Written as DNA, the CDR3 is TGTGCCAGCAAGACTAGCGGGGGGCCGGCCGGGGAGCTGTTTTTT. Protein product: CASKTSGGPAGELFF. The chain joins TRBV7-6 to TRBJ2-2; 13 bases line up with TRBD2. Germline trimming cut 7 bases from V and 6 bases from J; bases unmatched to any gene: 5. CDR3 length equals 15 residues. Per germline, CDR1 SGHVS and CDR2 FNYEAQ.

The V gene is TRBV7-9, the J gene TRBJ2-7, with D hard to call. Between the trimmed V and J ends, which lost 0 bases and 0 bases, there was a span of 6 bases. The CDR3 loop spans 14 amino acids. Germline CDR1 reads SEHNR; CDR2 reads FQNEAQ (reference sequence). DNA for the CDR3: TGTGCCAGCAGCTTAGCCGCGGCCTCCTACGAGCAGTACTTC. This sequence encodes CASSLAAASYEQYF.

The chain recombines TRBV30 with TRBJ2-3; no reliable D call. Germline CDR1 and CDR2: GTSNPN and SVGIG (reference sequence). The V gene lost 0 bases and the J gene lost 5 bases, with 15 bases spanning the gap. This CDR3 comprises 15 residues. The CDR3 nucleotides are TGTGCCTGGAGTGTAATTCCCCGCCCCGGAGATACGCAGTATTTT. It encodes CAWSVIPRPGDTQYF.

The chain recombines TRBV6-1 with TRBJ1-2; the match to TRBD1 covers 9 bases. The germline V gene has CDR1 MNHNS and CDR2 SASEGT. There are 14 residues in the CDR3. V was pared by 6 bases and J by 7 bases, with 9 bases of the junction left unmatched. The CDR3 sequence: CASRRDRENGGYTF. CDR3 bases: TGTGCCAGCAGGCGGGACAGGGAGAACGGTGGCTACACCTTC.

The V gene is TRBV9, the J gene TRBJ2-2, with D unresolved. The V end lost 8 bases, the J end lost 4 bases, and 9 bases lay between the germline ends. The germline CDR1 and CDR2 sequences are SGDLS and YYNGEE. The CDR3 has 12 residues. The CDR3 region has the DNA TGTGCCAGTTGGTCGGGCACCGGGGAGCTGTTTTTT. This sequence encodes CASWSGTGELFF.

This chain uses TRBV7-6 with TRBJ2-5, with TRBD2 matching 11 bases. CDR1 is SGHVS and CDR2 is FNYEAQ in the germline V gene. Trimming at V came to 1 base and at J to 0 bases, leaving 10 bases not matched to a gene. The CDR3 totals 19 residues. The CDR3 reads CASSLESGTSGWYQETQYF. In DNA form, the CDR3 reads TGTGCCAGCAGCTTAGAGTCGGGGACTAGCGGTTGGTACCAAGAGACCCAGTACTTC.